This T cell receptor beta chain was recovered during a study of T cells after yellow fever vaccination (dated by TCRdb to between 2017 and 2020). As for the study more broadly: The SMART-Seq v4 Ultra Low Input RNA kit was used to prepare libraries from fractions with low cell numbers. To track T-cell clones before and after primary and booster YFV17D yellow fever vaccination, bulk TCR alpha and beta repertoires were sequenced longitudinally. Two healthy male donors, one aged 18 to 30 and one aged 30 to 39 years, were included in the cohort. Blood samples were taken at several timepoints before and after primary and secondary immunization, and bulk PBMC replicates and cell subsets were isolated. Study-wide conclusions, independent of this receptor: A small fraction of clonotypes showed up in both the CD4 and CD8 compartments, probably as a result of convergent recombination. The secondary T-cell response was found to be weaker but faster than the primary response, with a peak reached on day 5 rather than on day 15. After the booster, most clones that had expanded after primary vaccination were detected again (about 97% of CD4 and roughly 86% of CD8), suggesting broad maintenance of memory. The study included only a couple of donors, which limits how far the findings can be generalized. FACS-sorted repertoires could contain abundant contaminating clonotypes from the bulk population, so computational filtering was required.

This clonotype came up many times. Its antigen remains unidentified. Qualities for individual bases were not recorded, and no much larger clone is one base off. Trimming costs V 0 bases and J 1 base, and their ends lie 8 bases apart. The CDR3, cysteine through phenylalanine, is 15 amino acids long. Only the CDR3 portion is preserved as DNA: 45 bases, with reading frame beginning at the first base. CDR1 and CDR2 are read off the germline V gene as SGHAT and FQNNGV. According to the study, the label for this sample's treatment or condition signals: live attenuated yellow fever vaccine strain. Two biological replicates of bulk PBMCs were collected at each blood-draw timepoint. PBMCs were isolated from peripheral blood using a standard Ficoll-Paque protocol. TriZol was used to extract RNA from bulk PBMCs, CD4 and CD8 fractions, and dextramer-positive and dextramer-negative fractions. Sequencing instrument: Illumina NovaSeq 6000. TCR cDNA was synthesized by 5'RACE template switching, through which a universal primer site and unique molecular identifiers were introduced. cDNA synthesis was primed from both the TCR alpha and TCR beta constant segments. Library amplification used two PCR steps, and the second PCR step added sample barcodes and sequencing adapters. Sequencing of the libraries was done on either Illumina HiSeq 2500 (2x100 bp) or NovaSeq (2x150 bp). Turning to the authors' computational methods: MIGEC handled demultiplexing of reads and collapsing into UMI consensus sequences, while MiXCR performed V(D)J alignment. Vaccine-responding clonotypes were defined with edgeR using replicate PBMC samples, requiring FDR below 0.01 and a log2 fold change above 5 up to day 15. Each bulk clonotype received a CD4 or CD8 identity based on whether the sequenced CD4 or CD8 repertoire contained that clonotype at higher abundance. The public reads were reprocessed in TCRdb via fastp at Q25 and MiXCR, keeping in-frame beta chains. Every distinct CDR3 protein forms one entry, paired with its most common genes and DNA. For this entry, the V and J calls and clone size follow TCRdb and not the study's own pipeline. The sample table holds over 300,000 distinct CDR3 sequences, of which approximately 3.9% were seen once. The ten largest clones take up around 24% of the sample.

The clonotype originates from a man in his late teens or twenties who received the YFV17D yellow fever vaccine. The sample in question was PBMCs, obtained on the day of the yellow fever booster vaccination. The V and J genes are TRBV11-2 and TRBJ2-3, with an unclear D gene assignment. The CDR3 region: CASSLDRQGTDTQYF. The base sequence is TGTGCCAGCAGCTTAGACCGACAAGGCACAGATACGCAGTATTTT.